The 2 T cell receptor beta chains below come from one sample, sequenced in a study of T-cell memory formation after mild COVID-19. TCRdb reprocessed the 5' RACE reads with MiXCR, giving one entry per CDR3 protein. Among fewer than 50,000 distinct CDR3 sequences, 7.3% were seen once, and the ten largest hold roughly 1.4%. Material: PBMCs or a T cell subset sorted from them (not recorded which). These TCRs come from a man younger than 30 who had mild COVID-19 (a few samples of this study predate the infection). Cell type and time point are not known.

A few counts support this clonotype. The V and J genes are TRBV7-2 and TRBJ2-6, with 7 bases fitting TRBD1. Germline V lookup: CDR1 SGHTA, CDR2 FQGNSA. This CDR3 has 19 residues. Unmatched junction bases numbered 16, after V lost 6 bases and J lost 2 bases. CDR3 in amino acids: CASSSKSWTGPPGANVLTF. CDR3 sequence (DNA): TGTGCCAGCAGTAGCAAGTCCTGGACAGGCCCGCCTGGGGCCAACGTCCTGACTTTC.

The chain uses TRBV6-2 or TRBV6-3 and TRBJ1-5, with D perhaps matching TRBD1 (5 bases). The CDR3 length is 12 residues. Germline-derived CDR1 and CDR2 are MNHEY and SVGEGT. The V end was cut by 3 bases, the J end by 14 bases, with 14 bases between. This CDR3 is CASSYREGVKHF. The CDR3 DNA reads TGTGCCAGCAGTTATCGGGAAGGGGTGAAGCATTTT.